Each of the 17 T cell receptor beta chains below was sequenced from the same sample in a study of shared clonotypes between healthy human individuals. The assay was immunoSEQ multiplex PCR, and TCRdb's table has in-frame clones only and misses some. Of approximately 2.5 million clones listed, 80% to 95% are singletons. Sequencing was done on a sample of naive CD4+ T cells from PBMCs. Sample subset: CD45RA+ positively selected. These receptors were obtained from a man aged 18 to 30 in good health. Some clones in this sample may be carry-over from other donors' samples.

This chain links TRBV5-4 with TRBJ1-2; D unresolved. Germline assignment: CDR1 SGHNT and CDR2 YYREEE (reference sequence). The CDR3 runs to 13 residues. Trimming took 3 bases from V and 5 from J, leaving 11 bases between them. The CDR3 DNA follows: TGTGCCAGCAGCTCGAGCGGGGTTTATGGCTACACCTTC. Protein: CASSSSGVYGYTF.

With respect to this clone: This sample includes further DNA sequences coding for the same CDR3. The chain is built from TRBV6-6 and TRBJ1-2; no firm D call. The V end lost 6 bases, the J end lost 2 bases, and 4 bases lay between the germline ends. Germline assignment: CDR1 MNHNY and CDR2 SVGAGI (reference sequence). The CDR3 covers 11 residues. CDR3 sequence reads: CASRGNYGYTF. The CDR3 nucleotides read TGTGCCAGCAGGGGGAACTATGGCTACACCTTC.

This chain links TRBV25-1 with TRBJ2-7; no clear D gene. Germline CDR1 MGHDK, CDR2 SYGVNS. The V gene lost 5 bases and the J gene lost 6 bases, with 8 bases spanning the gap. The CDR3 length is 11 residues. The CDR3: CASSRAGEQYF. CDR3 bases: TGTGCCAGCAGTCGGGCAGGCGAGCAGTACTTC.

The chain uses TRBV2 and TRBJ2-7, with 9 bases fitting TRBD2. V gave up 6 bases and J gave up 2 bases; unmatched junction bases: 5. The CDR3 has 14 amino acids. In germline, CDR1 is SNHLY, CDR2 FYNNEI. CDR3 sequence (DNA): TGTGCCAGCAGATGGGCGGGAGGGCCCTACGAGCAGTACTTC. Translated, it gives CASRWAGGPYEQYF.

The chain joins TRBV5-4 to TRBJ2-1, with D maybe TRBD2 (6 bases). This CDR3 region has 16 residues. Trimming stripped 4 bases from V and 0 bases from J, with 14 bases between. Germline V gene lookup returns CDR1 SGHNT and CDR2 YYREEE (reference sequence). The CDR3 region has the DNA TGTGCCAGCAGCCTAATCGCGGGAAGCTCCTACAATGAGCAGTTCTTC. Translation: CASSLIAGSSYNEQFF.

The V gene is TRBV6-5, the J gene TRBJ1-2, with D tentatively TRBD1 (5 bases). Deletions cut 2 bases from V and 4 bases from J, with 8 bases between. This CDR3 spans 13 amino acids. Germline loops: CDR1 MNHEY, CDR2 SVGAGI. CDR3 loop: CASSYGAIYGYTF. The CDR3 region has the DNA TGTGCCAGCAGTTACGGGGCAATCTATGGCTACACCTTC.

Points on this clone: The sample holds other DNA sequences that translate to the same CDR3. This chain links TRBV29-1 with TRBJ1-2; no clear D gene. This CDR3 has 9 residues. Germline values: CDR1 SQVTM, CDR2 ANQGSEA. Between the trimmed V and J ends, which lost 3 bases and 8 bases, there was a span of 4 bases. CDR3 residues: CSVDRGYTF. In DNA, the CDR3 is TGCAGCGTTGACCGGGGCTACACCTTC.

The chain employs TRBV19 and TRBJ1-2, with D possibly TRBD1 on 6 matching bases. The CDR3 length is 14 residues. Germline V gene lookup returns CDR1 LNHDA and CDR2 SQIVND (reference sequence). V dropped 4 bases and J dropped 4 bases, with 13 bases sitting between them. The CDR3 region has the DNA TGTGCCAGTAGTACTATACAGGGCGTCTATGGCTACACCTTC. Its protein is CASSTIQGVYGYTF.

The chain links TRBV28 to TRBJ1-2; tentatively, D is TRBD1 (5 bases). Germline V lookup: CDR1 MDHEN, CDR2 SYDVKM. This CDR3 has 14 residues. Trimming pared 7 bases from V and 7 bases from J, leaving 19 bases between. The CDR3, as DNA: TGTGCCAGCATTCGGGGGTCGGCAGGGTCTGGCTACACCTTC. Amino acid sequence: CASIRGSAGSGYTF.

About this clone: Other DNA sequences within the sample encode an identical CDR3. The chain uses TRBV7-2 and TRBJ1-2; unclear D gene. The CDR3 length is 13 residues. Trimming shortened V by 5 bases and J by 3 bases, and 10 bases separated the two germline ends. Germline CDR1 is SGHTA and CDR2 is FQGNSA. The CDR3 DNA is TGTGCCAGCAGCCCGGACGGAGACTATGGCTACACCTTC. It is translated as CASSPDGDYGYTF.

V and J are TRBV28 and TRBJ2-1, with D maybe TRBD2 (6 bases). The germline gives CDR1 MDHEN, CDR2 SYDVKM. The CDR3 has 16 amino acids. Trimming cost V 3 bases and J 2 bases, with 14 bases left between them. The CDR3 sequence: CASSFRTSSTYNEQFF. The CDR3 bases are TGTGCCAGCAGTTTCCGAACTAGCTCCACCTACAATGAGCAGTTCTTC.

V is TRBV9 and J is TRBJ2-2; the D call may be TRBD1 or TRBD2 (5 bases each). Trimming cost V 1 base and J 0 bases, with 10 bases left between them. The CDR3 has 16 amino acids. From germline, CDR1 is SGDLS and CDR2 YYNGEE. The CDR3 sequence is CASSVLGTPNTGELFF. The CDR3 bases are TGTGCCAGCAGCGTACTTGGGACCCCGAACACCGGGGAGCTGTTTTTT.

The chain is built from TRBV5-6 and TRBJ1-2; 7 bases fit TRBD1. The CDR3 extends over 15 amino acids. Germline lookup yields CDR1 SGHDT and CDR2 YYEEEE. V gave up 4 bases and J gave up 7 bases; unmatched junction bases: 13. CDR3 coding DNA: TGTGCCAGCAGCACAGGGGACAACAACCTCTTTGGCTACACCTTC. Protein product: CASSTGDNNLFGYTF.

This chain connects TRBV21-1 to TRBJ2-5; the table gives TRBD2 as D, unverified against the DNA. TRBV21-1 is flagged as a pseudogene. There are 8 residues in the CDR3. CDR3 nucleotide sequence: TGTGTCGAGGGGACCCAGTACTTC. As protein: CVEGTQYF.

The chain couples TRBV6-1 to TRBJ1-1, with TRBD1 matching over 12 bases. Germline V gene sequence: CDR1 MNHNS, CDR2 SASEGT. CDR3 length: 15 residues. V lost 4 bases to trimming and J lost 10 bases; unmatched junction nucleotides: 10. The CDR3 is CASSGGTGGPVGAFF. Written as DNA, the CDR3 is TGTGCCAGCAGTGGTGGGACAGGGGGCCCCGTTGGAGCTTTCTTT.

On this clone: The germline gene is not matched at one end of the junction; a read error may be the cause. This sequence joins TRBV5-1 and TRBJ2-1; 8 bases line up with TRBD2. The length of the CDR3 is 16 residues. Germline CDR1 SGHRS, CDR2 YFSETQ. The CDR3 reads CASSASGLASSNEQFF. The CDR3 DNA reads TGCGCCAGCAGCGCCTCAGGACTAGCTTCCTCCAATGAGCAGTTCTTC.

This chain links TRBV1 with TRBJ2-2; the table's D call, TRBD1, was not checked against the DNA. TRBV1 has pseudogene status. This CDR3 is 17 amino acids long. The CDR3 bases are TGCACCAGCAGCCAAGATAGAACAGGGGGCGTTAGCGGGGAGCTGTTTTTT. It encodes CTSSQDRTGGVSGELFF.